This T cell receptor (beta chain) came from a study of blood T cells in healthy people across ages. Study details: Template switching captured about one barcoded beta molecule per two T cells.

Study results and caveats: Greater diversity and more naive CD4+ cells were seen in long-lived donors than in aged donors. The unsorted PBMCs prevented any conclusive comparison of naive versus antigen-experienced cells.

There are a few counts of this clonotype. Its matching antigen is unknown. Then a second PCR, running roughly 7 to 11 cycles, was carried out with a sample-barcoded 5' primer and a J-beta primer mix. TCRdb analysed the 5' RACE reads with MiXCR anew, one entry per CDR3 protein. The table records over 600,000 distinct CDR3 sequences, less than 60% of them present only once. Each sample gave at least 6 million isolated PBMCs. Per the germline V gene, CDR1 is KGHSH and CDR2 is LQKENI. V lost 6 bases to trimming and J lost 0 bases, with 10 bases between them. The CDR3 loop spans 14 amino acids. Sample: blood. The clonotype comes from a man at least 80 years old in good health. The chain links TRBV18 to TRBJ2-3; D is ambiguous. The CDR3 reads CASSERRSTDTQYF. Here the CDR3 DNA reads TGTGCCAGCTCGGAACGGCGGAGCACAGATACGCAGTATTTT.